Given below is one TCR beta chain in context. The antigen remains undetermined. Data came from immunoSEQ multiplex PCR; TCRdb stores just in-frame clones and leaves some out. The sample records fewer than 300,000 clones, approximately 87% being singletons. The CDR3 is made up of 15 amino acids. CDR1 is SQVTM and CDR2 is ANQGSEA in the germline V gene. J lost 0 bases, V lost 4 bases, and 2 bases had no gene match. The record originates from a study of cytomegalovirus exposure and HLA in healthy donors. Whole-study findings and limits: Confirmation in vitro established that three CMV-associated chains were specific for CMV antigens.

Sequencing used PBMCs. This TCR was recovered from a woman younger than 30 in good health and CMV-seronegative. The gene calls are TRBV29-1 and TRBJ2-1, with 11 bases that match TRBD2. The CDR3 nucleotides are TGCAGCGTTGGTCTAGCGGGAGGCTCCTACAATGAGCAGTTCTTC. It translates to CSVGLAGGSYNEQFF.